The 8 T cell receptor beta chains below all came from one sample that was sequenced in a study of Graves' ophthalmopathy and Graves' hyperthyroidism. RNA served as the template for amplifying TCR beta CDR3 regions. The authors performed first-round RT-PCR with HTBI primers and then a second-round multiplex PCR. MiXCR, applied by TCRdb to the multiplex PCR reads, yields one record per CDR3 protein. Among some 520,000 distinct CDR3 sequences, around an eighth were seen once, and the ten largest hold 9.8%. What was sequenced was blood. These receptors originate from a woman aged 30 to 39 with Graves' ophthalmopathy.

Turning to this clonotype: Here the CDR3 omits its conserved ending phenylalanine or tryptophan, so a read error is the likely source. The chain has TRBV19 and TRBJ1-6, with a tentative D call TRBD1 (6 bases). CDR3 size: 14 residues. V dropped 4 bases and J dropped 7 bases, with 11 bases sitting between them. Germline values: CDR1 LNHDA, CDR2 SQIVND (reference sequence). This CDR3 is CASSTGTRNSPLHL. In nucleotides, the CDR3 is TGTGCCAGTAGTACCGGGACACGGAATTCACCCCTCCACCTT.

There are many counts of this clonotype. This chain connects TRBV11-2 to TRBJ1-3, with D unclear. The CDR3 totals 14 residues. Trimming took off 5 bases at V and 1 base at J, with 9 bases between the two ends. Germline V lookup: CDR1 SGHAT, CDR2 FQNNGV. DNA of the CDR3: TGTGCCAGCAGCCCCTCAGGTTCTGGAAACACCATATATTTT. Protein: CASSPSGSGNTIYF.

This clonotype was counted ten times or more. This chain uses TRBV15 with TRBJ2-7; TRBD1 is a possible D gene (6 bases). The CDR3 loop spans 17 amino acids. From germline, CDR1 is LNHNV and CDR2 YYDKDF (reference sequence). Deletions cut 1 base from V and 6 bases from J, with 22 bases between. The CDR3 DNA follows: TGTGCCACCAGCAGAGTGTGGTCCGGGACAAGGGTGACCGAGCAGTACTTC. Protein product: CATSRVWSGTRVTEQYF.

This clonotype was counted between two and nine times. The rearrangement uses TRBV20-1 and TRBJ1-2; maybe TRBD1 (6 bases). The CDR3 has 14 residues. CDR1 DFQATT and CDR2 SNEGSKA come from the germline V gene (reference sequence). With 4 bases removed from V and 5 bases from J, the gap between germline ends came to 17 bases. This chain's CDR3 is CSATEARGLYGYTF. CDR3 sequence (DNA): TGCAGTGCTACCGAGGCCAGGGGACTTTATGGCTACACCTTC.

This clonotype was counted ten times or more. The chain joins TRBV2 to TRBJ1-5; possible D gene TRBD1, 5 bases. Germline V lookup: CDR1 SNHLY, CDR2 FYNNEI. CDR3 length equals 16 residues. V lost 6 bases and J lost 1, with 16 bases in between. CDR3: CASRVARQGSNQPQHF. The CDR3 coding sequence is TGTGCCAGCAGGGTCGCCAGGCAGGGCAGCAATCAGCCCCAGCATTTT.

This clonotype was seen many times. CDR3 amino acids: CASSPGGVYYGYTF. In nucleotides, the CDR3 is TGTGCCAGCAGCCCCGGCGGGGTCTACTATGGCTACACCTTC. The V call is TRBV11-2, the J call TRBJ1-2; no reliable D call. V dropped 5 bases and J dropped 3 bases, with 13 bases sitting between them. The germline CDR1 and CDR2 sequences are SGHAT and FQNNGV. CDR3 length: 14 residues.

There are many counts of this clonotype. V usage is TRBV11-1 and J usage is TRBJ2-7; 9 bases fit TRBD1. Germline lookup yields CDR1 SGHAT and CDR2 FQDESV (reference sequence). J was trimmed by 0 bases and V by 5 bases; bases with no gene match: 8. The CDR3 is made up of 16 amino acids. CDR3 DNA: TGTGCCAGCAGCCCCGCCGGGACAGGGAGCTCCTACGAGCAGTACTTC. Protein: CASSPAGTGSSYEQYF.

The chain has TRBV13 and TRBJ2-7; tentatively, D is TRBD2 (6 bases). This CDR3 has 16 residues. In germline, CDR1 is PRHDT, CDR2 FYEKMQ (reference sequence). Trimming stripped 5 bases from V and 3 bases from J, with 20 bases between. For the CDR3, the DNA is TGTGCCAGCAGCCGGGGAGGTGGGACTGAAAGCTACGAGCAGTACTTC. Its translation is CASSRGGGTESYEQYF.